These 13 T cell receptor beta chains share one sample of origin, sequenced in a study of cytomegalovirus exposure and HLA in healthy donors. PCR used 60 Vbeta primers and 13 Jbeta primers. Assay: immunoSEQ multiplex PCR; the TCRdb copy retains only in-frame clones and omits some. The table has approximately 150,000 clones, 60% to 80% seen once. Material: PBMCs. The receptor source for this set is a female donor in good health and CMV-seronegative.

The chain recombines TRBV7-9 with TRBJ1-6, with 7 bases identical to TRBD1. After removal of 5 bases from V and 8 bases from J, the junction contained 3 bases not matched to a gene. Germline V gene lookup returns CDR1 SEHNR and CDR2 FQNEAQ (reference sequence). The CDR3 runs to 13 residues. The CDR3 here is CASSQGGDSPLHF. CDR3 nucleotide sequence: TGTGCCAGCAGCCAAGGGGGCGATTCACCCCTCCACTTT.

The rearrangement joins TRBV5-1 to TRBJ1-1; TRBD1 agrees at 8 bases. The junction had 12 bases not matched to a gene; V was cut back by 0 bases and J by 5 bases. CDR3 length: 17 residues. Germline lookup yields CDR1 SGHRS and CDR2 YFSETQ. The CDR3 loop is CASSLESGGIMRTEAFF. The CDR3 bases are TGCGCCAGCAGCTTGGAGTCAGGGGGCATAATGAGGACTGAAGCTTTCTTT.

A word on this clone: At one end the junction does not follow the germline gene, possibly because of a read error. CDR3 protein: CSSSSARTGGTEAFF. The CDR3 DNA sequence: TGTTCCAGCAGCTCAGCTCGGACAGGAGGCACTGAAGCTTTCTTT. J is TRBJ1-1 and V is TRBV7-9; the match to TRBD1 covers 7 bases. This CDR3 region has 15 residues. Per the germline V gene, CDR1 is SEHNR and CDR2 is FQNEAQ (reference sequence). Full variable domain (missing parts from reference TRBV7-9 and TRBJ1-1): DTGVSQNPRHKITKRGQNVTFRCDPISEHNRLYWYRQTLGQGPEFLTYFQNEAQLEKSRLLSDRFSAERPKGSFSTLEIQRTEQGDSAMYLCSSSSARTGGTEAFFGQGTRLTVV.

The chain carries TRBV11-2 and TRBJ1-1; D is unclear. Trimming removed 1 base from V and 0 bases from J, with 9 bases in between. The CDR3 consists of 15 residues. The V gene's germline CDR1 is SGHAT and CDR2 FQNNGV. The CDR3 nucleotides are TGTGCCAGCAGCTTAGTCCCAGATATGAACACTGAAGCTTTCTTT. Protein sequence: CASSLVPDMNTEAFF.

This clone was found a few times. V gene TRBV30 combines with J gene TRBJ1-1, with 7 bases fitting TRBD1. Germline values: CDR1 GTSNPN, CDR2 SVGIG (reference sequence). The length of the CDR3 is 13 residues. V trimming: 0 bases; J trimming: 5 bases; junction bases outside the gene matches: 3. The CDR3 nucleotides read TGTGCCTGGAGTGTGACAGGGTGGACTGAAGCTTTCTTT. It is translated as CAWSVTGWTEAFF.

This rearrangement joins TRBV28 to TRBJ2-7, with 7 positions matching TRBD1. The CDR3 totals 15 residues. Germline V gene sequence: CDR1 MDHEN, CDR2 SYDVKM. V shed 7 bases, J shed 3 bases, and the junction held 12 bases outside the gene matches. This CDR3 reads CASTTGTAGRYEQYF. CDR3 coding DNA: TGTGCCAGCACTACCGGGACAGCCGGGCGCTACGAGCAGTACTTC.

This chain uses TRBV6-5 with TRBJ2-5; no definite D call. Germline V gene lookup returns CDR1 MNHEY and CDR2 SVGAGI. The germline V and J ends were trimmed by 7 bases and 5 bases, with 17 bases remaining between them. CDR3 length: 14 amino acids. CDR3 protein: CASKVEPTLETQYF. DNA of the CDR3: TGTGCCAGCAAAGTGGAGCCCACACTCGAGACCCAGTACTTC.

The rearrangement joins TRBV27 to TRBJ2-1; D ambiguous. In germline, CDR1 is MNHEY, CDR2 SMNVEV (reference sequence). Trimming shortened V by 5 bases and J by 0 bases, and 14 bases separated the two germline ends. The CDR3 length is 16 residues. DNA for the CDR3: TGTGCCAGCAGTGTCTTCCTTCTAAGCTCCTACAATGAGCAGTTCTTC. Translating it yields CASSVFLLSSYNEQFF.

V is TRBV28 and J is TRBJ1-1, with D possibly TRBD1 on 6 matching bases. The germline CDR1 and CDR2 sequences are MDHEN and SYDVKM. Trimming removed 7 bases from V and 7 bases from J, with 13 bases in between. There are 12 residues in the CDR3. CDR3: CASNTRQVEAFF. As DNA, the CDR3 is TGTGCCAGCAATACCCGACAGGTTGAAGCTTTCTTT.

CDR3: CATSSEYPGWGGTEAFF. Written as DNA, the CDR3 is TGTGCCACCAGCAGCGAATATCCGGGGTGGGGTGGCACTGAAGCTTTCTTT. V is TRBV15 and J is TRBJ1-1; D is undetermined. The CDR3 totals 17 residues. V dropped 3 bases and J dropped 4 bases, with 21 bases sitting between them. Germline V gives CDR1 LNHNV, CDR2 YYDKDF (reference sequence).

The chain has TRBV19 and TRBJ1-2; TRBD1 matches at 8 bases. Per the germline V gene, CDR1 is LNHDA and CDR2 is SQIVND (reference sequence). The trim removed 3 bases at V and 8 bases at J, leaving 8 bases unmatched. This CDR3 is built from 14 residues. CDR3 in amino acids: CASSIPGQGYGYTF. The CDR3 bases are TGTGCCAGTAGTATCCCCGGACAGGGCTACGGCTACACCTTC.

This clone was recorded only once. The rearrangement uses TRBV11-3 and TRBJ2-1, with D possibly being TRBD2 (6 bases). Germline CDR1 SGHNT, CDR2 YENEEA. Trimming shortened V by 8 bases and J by 7 bases, and 15 bases separated the two germline ends. The CDR3 spans 13 residues. In nucleotides, the CDR3 is TGTGCCAGCGCGCGGGATTCACGAAATGAGCAGTTCTTC. Amino acids: CASARDSRNEQFF.

J is TRBJ1-3 and V is TRBV5-4, with 9 bases lining up with TRBD1. The V and J ends lost 1 base and 5 bases, in that order; junction bases with no gene match: 19. CDR1 and CDR2 (germline): SGHNT, YYREEE (reference sequence). This CDR3 is built from 20 residues. For the CDR3, the DNA is TGTGCCAGCAGCTTGTCTCTGGGACAGGGAAGCCCCGAGTTTCGAAACACCATATATTTT. This gives the protein CASSLSLGQGSPEFRNTIYF.